A single sample is the source of the 29 T cell receptor beta chains below, sequenced in a study of tumor-infiltrating lymphocytes in primary liver carcinoma. The researchers produced TCR beta cDNA from approximately 0.45 ug total RNA with a constant-region primer. Three nested multiplex PCR rounds, a slightly modified ARM-PCR method, built the TCR beta libraries. For 10 cycles apiece, the opening two PCR rounds ran with TRBV1-TRBV30 forward primers and a C-beta reverse primer. TCRdb analysed the multiplex PCR reads with MiXCR anew, one entry per CDR3 protein. This repertoire shows fewer than 200,000 distinct CDR3 sequences, around 85% found once; its top ten account for approximately 18%. For each extraction, RNA and DNA were obtained together from around 18-30 mg of unsorted bulk tissue. Sequenced material: tumor tissue from primary liver carcinoma. The receptors stem from a man aged 35-49 years with primary liver carcinoma and hepatitis B virus infection.

As to this clonotype: A read error may produce the germline difference seen at one junction end. This rearrangement joins TRBV29-1 to TRBJ2-2; 7 nucleotides line up with TRBD2. Germline CDR1 reads SQVTM; CDR2 reads ANQGSEA. This CDR3 has 16 amino acids. CDR3 DNA sequence: TGCAGCGTTGGGGGACTAACGGCAACCAACACCGGGGAGATGTTTTTT. Translating gives CSVGGLTATNTGEMFF.

About this clonotype itself: The conserved phenylalanine or tryptophan is not found at the CDR3 terminus, so this likely reflects a read error. J is TRBJ2-3 and V is TRBV12-3 or TRBV12-4; 8 bases fit TRBD1. This CDR3 has 15 residues. Written as DNA, the CDR3 is TGTGCCAACAGTTTAGACAGGGGATCCACAGTTACGCAGTATTTG. Residues: CANSLDRGSTVTQYL.

This clonotype was seen just once. The germline gene is not matched at one end of the junction; a read error may be the cause. V and J are TRBV29-1 and TRBJ2-7; 7 bases fit TRBD1. Germline CDR1 reads SQVTM; CDR2 reads ANQGSEA. The CDR3 is 13 residues long. The CDR3 reads CSVSWTGPYKQYF. CDR3 coding DNA: TGCAGCGTTTCGTGGACAGGACCCTACAAGCAGTATTTC.

J is TRBJ1-5 and V is TRBV15, with a tentative D call TRBD1 (6 bases). V dropped 0 bases and J dropped 4 bases, with 16 bases sitting between them. The V gene's germline CDR1 is LNHNV and CDR2 YYDKDF (reference sequence). The CDR3 has 17 residues. The CDR3 region is CATSRDQAQGKNQPQHF. CDR3 nucleotide sequence: TGTGCCACCAGCAGAGATCAGGCACAGGGAAAGAATCAGCCCCAGCATTTT.

Of note for this clonotype: The junction departs from germline at one end; a sequencing error may be responsible. The rearrangement uses TRBV4-1 and TRBJ2-2, with 7 bases identical to TRBD1. The CDR3 runs 17 residues. Germline CDR1 reads MGHRA; CDR2 reads YSYEKL. The CDR3 spells CASSPQTGVLNTGELYF. Written as DNA, the CDR3 is TGCGCCAGCAGCCCCCAAACAGGGGTCCTAAACACCGGGGAGCTATATTTT.

Worth noting for this clonotype: The germline gene is not matched at one end of the junction; a read error may be the cause. The genes are TRBV4-3 and TRBJ1-5; D is unclear. CDR3 length equals 13 residues. Germline values: CDR1 LGHNA, CDR2 YSLEER. The CDR3 sequence is CASSQSWEQPQHF. CDR3 nucleotides: TGCGCCAGTAGCCAATCCTGGGAGCAGCCCCAGCATTTT.

On this clonotype: A clone one base away is much larger, so this may be a read error. The chain couples TRBV28 to TRBJ2-7; the match to TRBD1 covers 7 bases. This CDR3 contains 16 residues. Germline CDR1 and CDR2: MDHEN and SYDVKM. In DNA, the CDR3 is TGTGCCAGCAGTTTAGACAGGGATCTTGTCTCCTACGGGCAGTACTTC. This translates into CASSLDRDLVSYGQYF.

Concerning this clonotype itself: A junction boundary mismatches the germline segment, possibly from a read error. The rearrangement links TRBV7-2 to TRBJ2-1, with TRBD2 identical over 16 bases. The CDR3 runs 19 residues. Germline CDR1 is SGHTA and CDR2 is FQGNSA. CDR3 protein: CANSSRPGLAGGARNEQFF. The CDR3 nucleotides are TGTGCCAACAGCTCCCGTCCGGGACTAGCGGGAGGGGCGAGGAATGAGCAGTTCTTC.

This chain uses TRBV5-5 with TRBJ2-1; maybe TRBD2 (5 bases). V dropped 3 bases and J dropped 7 bases, with 20 bases sitting between them. Germline-derived CDR1 and CDR2 are SGHKS and YYEKEE (reference sequence). The CDR3 length is 16 residues. CDR3 DNA: TGTGCCAGCAGCTCCTTATGGACCAGCGGCGGGAATGAGCAGTTCTTC. Residues: CASSSLWTSGGNEQFF.

The chain combines TRBV4-3 with TRBJ2-3; maybe TRBD2 (6 bases). CDR1 is LGHNA and CDR2 is YSLEER in the germline V gene. This CDR3 is 20 amino acids long. Trimming removed 0 bases from V and 12 bases from J, with 34 bases in between. CDR3 in amino acids: CASSQDGGPTGDRSTVTQYF. CDR3 nucleotides: TGCGCCAGCAGCCAAGACGGTGGACCCACGGGAGATCGAAGCACAGTTACACAGTATTTT.

This clonotype is a singleton in its sample. The rearrangement uses TRBV29-1 and TRBJ1-6; 7 bases match TRBD1. There are 15 residues in the CDR3. CDR1 SQVTM and CDR2 ANQGSEA come from the germline V gene. The V segment lost 5 bases and the J segment 11 bases; nucleotides outside the gene matches: 15. In DNA form, the CDR3 reads TGCAGCGTTTCGACCGCGACAGGGCCAAGTCCACCCCTCCACTTT. Translating gives CSVSTATGPSPPLHF.

This clonotype was recorded once. In this CDR3 the conserved last residue, phenylalanine or tryptophan, is missing, so a read error is likely. No DNA is shown, since the ends of the CDR3 on it are uncertain; the CDR3 is the one TCRdb lists. V is TRBV5-1 and J is TRBJ2-5; the table names TRBD2, a call not compared with the DNA. Germline loops: CDR1 SGHRS, CDR2 YFSETQ. The CDR3 has 15 residues if both end residues are counted. This CDR3 is CASSLYQGQEETQYL.

Comment on this clonotype: This sequence may be a read error, since a much larger clone differs from it by one base. J is TRBJ1-1 and V is TRBV7-9; TRBD1 is a possible D gene (5 bases). The V gene's germline CDR1 is SEHNR and CDR2 FQNEAQ (reference sequence). This CDR3 spans 13 amino acids. CDR3 bases: TGTGCCAGCAACTTACAGGAGGGGACTGAAGCTTTCTTT. It codes for CASNLQEGTEAFF.

In regard to this clonotype: Germline and junction disagree at one end, which may indicate a read error. This chain connects TRBV12-3 or TRBV12-4 to TRBJ2-5, with no clear D. The CDR3 runs 13 residues. CDR3 sequence reads: CASSRSVREAQYF. CDR3 coding DNA: TGTGCCAGCAGCCGAAGCGTGAGAGAGGCCCAGTACTTC.

The CDR3 here is CASSTTPVGKQFF. In DNA form, the CDR3 reads TGTGCCAGCAGTACCACCCCAGTAGGTAAACAGTTCTTC. V is TRBV6-2 or TRBV6-3 and J is TRBJ2-1; D uncertain. The CDR3 is 13 residues long. With 5 bases removed from V and 13 bases from J, the gap between germline ends came to 18 bases. The germline V gene encodes CDR1 MNHEY and CDR2 SVGEGT.

In its sample, this clonotype was seen many times. The gene calls are TRBV28 and TRBJ2-2, with D perhaps assigned TRBD1 or TRBD2 (5 bases each). This CDR3 has 15 amino acids. V gave up 2 bases and J gave up 0 bases, with 7 bases separating them. Germline V lookup: CDR1 MDHEN, CDR2 SYDVKM. DNA of the CDR3: TGTGCCAGCAGTTTAGGGGGTCCGAACACCGGGGAGCTGTTTTTT. Encoded protein: CASSLGGPNTGELFF.

The genes are TRBV10-1 and TRBJ2-4; 10 nucleotides agree with TRBD2. Germline V gene data show CDR1 as WNHNN and CDR2 as SYGVQD (reference sequence). There are 16 residues in the CDR3. After removal of 8 bases from V and 2 bases from J, the junction contained 9 bases not matched to a gene. CDR3 sequence reads: CASGILAGRTKNIQYF. The DNA of the CDR3 is TGCGCCAGCGGCATACTAGCGGGAAGGACCAAAAACATTCAGTACTTC.

Comments on this clonotype: A junction boundary mismatches the germline segment, possibly from a read error. The chain has TRBV29-1 and TRBJ2-1, with 7 bases fitting TRBD2. Germline V gene data show CDR1 as SQVTM and CDR2 as ANQGSEA. The CDR3 contains 14 residues. CDR3 nucleotides: TGCATCGTCCAAGCGGGAAACTCCTACAATGAGCACTTCTTC. Amino acid sequence: CIVQAGNSYNEHFF.

As concerns this clonotype: The junction differs from germline at one of its ends, possibly a read error. The J gene is TRBJ2-1, the V gene TRBV29-1; no definite D call. The CDR3 runs to 12 residues. Germline-derived CDR1 and CDR2 are SQVTM and ANQGSEA. As DNA, the CDR3 is TGCGGCGTATACCCCCCATCTGCTGAGCAGTTCTTC. It is translated as CGVYPPSAEQFF.

Comments on this clonotype: Since no conserved phenylalanine or tryptophan closes the CDR3, a read error is the likely cause. V and J are TRBV29-1 and TRBJ2-1; D ambiguous. In germline, CDR1 is SQVTM, CDR2 ANQGSEA. Trimming left V 0 bases short and J 9 bases short, with 6 bases between. This CDR3 region has 11 residues. CDR3 in amino acids: CSVEDVGEQFS. CDR3 nucleotide sequence: TGCAGCGTTGAAGATGTAGGTGAGCAGTTCTCC.

The count of this clonotype is one. Germline and junction disagree at one end, which may indicate a read error. The rearrangement joins TRBV4-3 to TRBJ1-6; D may be TRBD1 (6 bases). This CDR3 has 15 amino acids. Germline CDR1 LGHNA, CDR2 YSLEER. DNA of the CDR3: TGCGCTAGCAGCCAAGGACAGCTCTATAATTCACCCCTCCTCTTT. Residues: CASSQGQLYNSPLLF.

This clonotype was seen a handful of times. V and J are TRBV29-1 and TRBJ2-3; TRBD2 aligns across 8 bases. From germline, CDR1 is SQVTM and CDR2 ANQGSEA. Trimming took 4 bases from V and 12 from J; bases not matched to a gene: 15. This CDR3 comprises 14 residues. CDR3 region: CSVGAVGAGDIQYF. In nucleotides, the CDR3 is TGCAGCGTTGGAGCGGTGGGAGCGGGAGATATACAGTATTTT.

In the case of this clonotype: The junction departs from germline at one end; a sequencing error may be responsible. The V gene is TRBV4-3, the J gene TRBJ2-5; 9 positions match TRBD2. The germline V gene has CDR1 LGHNA and CDR2 YSLEER. The length of the CDR3 is 17 residues. This CDR3 is CVSSQAGSGRTCETQYF. CDR3 bases: TGCGTCAGCAGCCAAGCGGGAAGCGGGAGGACTTGTGAGACCCAGTACTTC.

As for this clonotype: Because it lacks the conserved phenylalanine or tryptophan at the end, this CDR3 is likely a read error. No DNA is shown, since the ends of the CDR3 on it are uncertain; the CDR3 is the one TCRdb lists. The J gene is TRBJ1-2, the V gene TRBV6-1; TRBD1, the table's D call, was not compared with the DNA. Including both end residues, the CDR3 is 9 amino acids long. From germline, CDR1 is MNHNS and CDR2 SASEGT. CDR3: CASYRENTL.

Points on this clonotype: This clone may be a read error of a much larger clone one base away. The J gene is TRBJ2-1, the V gene TRBV28, with D possibly matching TRBD1 (6 bases). V shed 10 bases and J shed 8 bases, with 18 bases lying between them. The length of the CDR3 is 13 residues. Germline values: CDR1 MDHEN, CDR2 SYDVKM. The CDR3 sequence: CAIPEQGVDEQFF. The CDR3 DNA reads as TGTGCCATCCCGGAACAGGGAGTGGATGAGCAGTTCTTC.

In the case of this clonotype: The junction shows a germline mismatch at one end, possibly a read error. This rearrangement joins TRBV12-3 or TRBV12-4 to TRBJ1-1; D may be TRBD1 (5 bases). The CDR3 spans 13 residues. CDR3 region: CVSSLREDTEAFF. The CDR3 DNA reads as TGTGTCAGCAGTCTCAGGGAAGACACTGAAGCTTTCTTC.

To note about this clonotype: Germline is not matched at one junction end, which may reflect a read error. V gene TRBV4-2 combines with J gene TRBJ2-1, with TRBD2 matching 7 bases. Germline lookup yields CDR1 LGHNA and CDR2 YNFKEQ. This CDR3 is built from 13 residues. The CDR3 DNA reads as TGTGCCAGCAGCGCAGGGCGGGACTATGAACAGTTCTTC. Translating gives CASSAGRDYEQFF.

A remark on this clonotype: This is likely a read error, given that the CDR3 carries no conserved phenylalanine or tryptophan at its end. The chain is built from TRBV29-1 and TRBJ1-5; D may be TRBD1 (6 bases). Germline assignment: CDR1 SQVTM and CDR2 ANQGSEA. The CDR3 totals 13 residues. The CDR3 spells CSAGGGVNQAQHY. In DNA form, the CDR3 reads TGCAGCGCCGGAGGGGGAGTGAATCAGGCCCAGCATTAT.

The rearrangement joins TRBV6-1 to TRBJ2-3; TRBD2 matches 11 bases. The germline V gene encodes CDR1 MNHNS and CDR2 SASEGT. The CDR3 contains 16 residues. Here the CDR3 DNA reads TGTACCGGCCGCGGCGGACTAGCGGGCAGCACAGATACGCAGTATTTT. It specifies CTGRGGLAGSTDTQYF.